This T cell receptor beta chain was sequenced during a study of response to subunit inactivated influenza vaccine. This clonotype was observed at least ten times. Germline assignment: CDR1 MGHRA and CDR2 YSYEKL. The CDR3 covers 15 residues. V lost 0 bases and J lost 6, with 12 bases in between. TCRdb re-called the RT-PCR reads with MiXCR, one entry per CDR3 protein. The sample consists of some 160,000 distinct CDR3 sequences, about 11% of them appearing once. This specimen was non-naive T cells sorted from PBMCs, taken about 6 weeks after vaccination. This clonotype was sampled from a man over 45 who received an inactivated influenza vaccine. The V call is TRBV4-1, the J call TRBJ2-1, with D unresolved. The CDR3 nucleotides read TGCGCCAGCAGCCAAGAACCTATTTCAATCAATGAGCAGTTCTTC. Encoded protein: CASSQEPISINEQFF.